This T cell receptor (beta chain) was captured in a study of T-cell memory formation after mild COVID-19. J gave up 5 bases and V 6 bases, and 7 bases lay outside the gene matches. This CDR3 contains 16 residues. General observations from the study: Memory cells collected pre-infection included some clones that later responded, suggesting cross-reactive memory joined.

5'RACE primed at constant segments yielded TCR alpha and TCR beta cDNA libraries bearing sample barcodes and UMIs. TCRdb re-called the 5' RACE reads through MiXCR, storing one row per CDR3 protein. Of about 560,000 distinct CDR3 sequences listed, less than 25% were seen once; the top ten hold roughly 9.1%. Comments on this clonotype: The antigen remains unidentified.

The sample taken for sequencing was PBMCs or a T cell subset sorted from them (not recorded which). The receptor comes from an adult woman who had mild COVID-19 (a few samples of this study predate the infection). Cell type and time point are not known. V gene TRBV12-3 or TRBV12-4 combines with J gene TRBJ2-2; 12 positions agree with TRBD2. The CDR3: CASRPSGGASTGELFF. The CDR3 bases are TGTGCCAGCAGACCTAGCGGGGGGGCTAGTACCGGGGAGCTGTTTTTT.